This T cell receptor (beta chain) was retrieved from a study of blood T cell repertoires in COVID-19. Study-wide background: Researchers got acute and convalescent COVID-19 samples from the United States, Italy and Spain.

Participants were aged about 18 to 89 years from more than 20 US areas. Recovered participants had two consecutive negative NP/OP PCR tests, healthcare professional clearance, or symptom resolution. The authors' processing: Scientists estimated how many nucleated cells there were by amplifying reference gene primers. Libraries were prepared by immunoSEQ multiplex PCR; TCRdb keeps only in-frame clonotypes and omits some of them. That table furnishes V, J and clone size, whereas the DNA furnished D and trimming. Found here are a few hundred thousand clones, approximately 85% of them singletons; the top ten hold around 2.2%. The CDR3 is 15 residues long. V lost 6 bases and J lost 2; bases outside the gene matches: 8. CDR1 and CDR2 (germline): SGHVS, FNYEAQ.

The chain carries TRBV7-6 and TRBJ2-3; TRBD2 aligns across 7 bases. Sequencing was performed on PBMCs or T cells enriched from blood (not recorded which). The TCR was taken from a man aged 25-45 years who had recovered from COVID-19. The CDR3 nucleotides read TGTGCCAGCAGTTTTGGTCGGGGGGTCACAGATACGCAGTATTTT. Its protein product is CASSFGRGVTDTQYF.